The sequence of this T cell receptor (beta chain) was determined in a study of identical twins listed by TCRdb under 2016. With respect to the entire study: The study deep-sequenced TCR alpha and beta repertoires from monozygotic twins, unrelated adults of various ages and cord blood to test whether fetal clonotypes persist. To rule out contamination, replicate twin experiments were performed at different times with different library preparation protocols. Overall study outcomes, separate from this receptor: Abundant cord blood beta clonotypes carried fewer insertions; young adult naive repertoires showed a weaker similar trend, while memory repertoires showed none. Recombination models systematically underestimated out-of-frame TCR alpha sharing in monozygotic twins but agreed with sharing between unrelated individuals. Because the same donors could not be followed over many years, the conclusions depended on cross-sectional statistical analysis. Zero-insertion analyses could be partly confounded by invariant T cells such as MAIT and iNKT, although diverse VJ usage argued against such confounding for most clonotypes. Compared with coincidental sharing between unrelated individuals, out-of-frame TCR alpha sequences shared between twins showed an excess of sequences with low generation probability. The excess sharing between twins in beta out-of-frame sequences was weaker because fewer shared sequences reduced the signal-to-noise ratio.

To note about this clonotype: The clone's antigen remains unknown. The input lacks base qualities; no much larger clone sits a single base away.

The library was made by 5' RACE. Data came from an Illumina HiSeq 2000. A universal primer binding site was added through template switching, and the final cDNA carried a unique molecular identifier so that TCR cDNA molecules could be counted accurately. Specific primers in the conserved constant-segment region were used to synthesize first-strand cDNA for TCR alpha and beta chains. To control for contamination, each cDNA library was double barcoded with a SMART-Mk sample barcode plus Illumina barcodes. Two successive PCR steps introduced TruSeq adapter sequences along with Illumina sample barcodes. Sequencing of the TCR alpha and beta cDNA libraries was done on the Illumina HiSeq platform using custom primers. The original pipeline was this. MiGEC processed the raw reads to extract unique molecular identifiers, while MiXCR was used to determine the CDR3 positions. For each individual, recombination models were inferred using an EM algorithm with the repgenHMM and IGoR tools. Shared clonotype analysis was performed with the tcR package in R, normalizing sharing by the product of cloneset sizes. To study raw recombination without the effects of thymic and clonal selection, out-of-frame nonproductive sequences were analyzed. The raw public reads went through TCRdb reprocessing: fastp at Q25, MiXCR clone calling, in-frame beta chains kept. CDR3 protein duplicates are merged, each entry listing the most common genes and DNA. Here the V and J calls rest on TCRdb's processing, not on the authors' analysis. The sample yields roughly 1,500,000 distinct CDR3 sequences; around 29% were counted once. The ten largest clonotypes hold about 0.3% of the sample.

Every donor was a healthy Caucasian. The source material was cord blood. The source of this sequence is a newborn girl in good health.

The sequenced DNA is TGTGCCAGCAGTTATAACACAGCTACGAACACCGGGGAGCTGTTTTTT. The encoded protein is CASSYNTATNTGELFF. Rearrangement joined TRBV6-5 to TRBJ2-2; no D gene call is confident. Looking up the germline V gene yields CDR1 MNHEY and CDR2 SVGAGI. V is clipped by 3 bases and J by 0 bases, and the sequence between their germline boundaries is 11 bases long. CDR3 length: 16 amino acids, cysteine to phenylalanine. Only the CDR3 part of the read is kept: 48 bases, read in frame from the first base.